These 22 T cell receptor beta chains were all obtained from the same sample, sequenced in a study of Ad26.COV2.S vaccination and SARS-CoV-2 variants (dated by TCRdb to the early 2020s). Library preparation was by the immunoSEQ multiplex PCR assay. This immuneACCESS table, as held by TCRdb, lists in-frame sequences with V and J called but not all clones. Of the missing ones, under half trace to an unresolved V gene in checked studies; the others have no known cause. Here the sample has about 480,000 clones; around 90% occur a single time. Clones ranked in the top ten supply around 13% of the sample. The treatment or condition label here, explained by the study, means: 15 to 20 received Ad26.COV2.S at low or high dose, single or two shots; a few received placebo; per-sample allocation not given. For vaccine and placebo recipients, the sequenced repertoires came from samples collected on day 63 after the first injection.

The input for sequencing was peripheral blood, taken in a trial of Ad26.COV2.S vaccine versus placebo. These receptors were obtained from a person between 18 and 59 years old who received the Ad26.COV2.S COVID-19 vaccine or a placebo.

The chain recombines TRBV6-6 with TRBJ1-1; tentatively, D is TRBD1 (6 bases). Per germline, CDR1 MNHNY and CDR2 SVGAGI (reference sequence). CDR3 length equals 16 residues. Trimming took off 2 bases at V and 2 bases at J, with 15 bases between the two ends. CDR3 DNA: TGTGCCAGCAGTTACCCGGTCGGGACAACTAACACTGAAGCTTTCTTT. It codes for CASSYPVGTTNTEAFF.

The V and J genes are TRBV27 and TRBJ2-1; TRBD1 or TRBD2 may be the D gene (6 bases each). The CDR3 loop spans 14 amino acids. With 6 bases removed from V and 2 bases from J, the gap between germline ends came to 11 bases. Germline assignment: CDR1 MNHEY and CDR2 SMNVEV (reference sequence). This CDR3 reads CASRLRGAYNEQFF. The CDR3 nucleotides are TGTGCCAGCAGGCTGAGGGGGGCCTACAATGAGCAGTTCTTC.

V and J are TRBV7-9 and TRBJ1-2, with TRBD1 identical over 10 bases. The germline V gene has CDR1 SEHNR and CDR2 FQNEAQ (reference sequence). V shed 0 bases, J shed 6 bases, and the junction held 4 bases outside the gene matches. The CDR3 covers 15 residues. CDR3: CASSLAAGQGNGYTF. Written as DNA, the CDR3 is TGTGCCAGCAGCTTAGCGGCGGGACAGGGGAATGGCTACACCTTC.

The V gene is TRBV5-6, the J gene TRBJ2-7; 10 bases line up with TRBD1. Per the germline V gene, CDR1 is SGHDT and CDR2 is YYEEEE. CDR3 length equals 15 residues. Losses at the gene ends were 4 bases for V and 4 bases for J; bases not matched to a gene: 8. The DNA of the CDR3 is TGTGCCAGCAGCCTACTCGGGACAGGGGATTACGAGCAGTACTTC. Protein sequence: CASSLLGTGDYEQYF.

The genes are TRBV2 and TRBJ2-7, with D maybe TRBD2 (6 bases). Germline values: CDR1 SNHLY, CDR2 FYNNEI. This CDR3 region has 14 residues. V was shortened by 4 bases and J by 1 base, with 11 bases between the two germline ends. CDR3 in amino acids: CASSGLLASYEQYF. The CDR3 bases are TGTGCCAGCAGTGGTTTACTAGCTTCCTACGAGCAGTACTTC.

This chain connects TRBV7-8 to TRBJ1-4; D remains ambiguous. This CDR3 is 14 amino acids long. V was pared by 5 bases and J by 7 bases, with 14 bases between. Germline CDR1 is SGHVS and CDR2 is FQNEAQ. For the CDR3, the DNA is TGTGCCAGCAGCCTATCGGGTTCCGGTGAAAAACTGTTTTTT. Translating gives CASSLSGSGEKLFF.

The CDR3 sequence is CASSPHGTNTYEQYF. The DNA of the CDR3 is TGTGCCAGCAGCCCCCACGGGACAAATACCTACGAGCAGTACTTC. V usage is TRBV9 and J usage is TRBJ2-7; D possibly corresponds to TRBD1 (6 bases). Germline V gene data show CDR1 as SGDLS and CDR2 as YYNGEE. Between the trimmed V and J ends, which lost 4 bases and 2 bases, there was a span of 16 bases. CDR3 length equals 15 residues.

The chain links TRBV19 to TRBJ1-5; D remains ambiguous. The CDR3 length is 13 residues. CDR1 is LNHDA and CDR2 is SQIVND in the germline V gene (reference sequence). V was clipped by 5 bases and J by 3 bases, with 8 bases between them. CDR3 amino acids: CASSGVNNQPQHF. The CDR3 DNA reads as TGTGCCAGTAGTGGGGTAAACAATCAGCCCCAGCATTTT.

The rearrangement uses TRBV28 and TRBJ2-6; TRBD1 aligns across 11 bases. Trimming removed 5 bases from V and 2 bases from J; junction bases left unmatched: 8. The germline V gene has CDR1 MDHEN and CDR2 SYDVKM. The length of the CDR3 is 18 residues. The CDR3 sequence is CASSLAGTGGAGANVLTF. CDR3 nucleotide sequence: TGTGCCAGCAGTCTCGCCGGGACAGGGGGTGCTGGGGCCAACGTCCTGACTTTC.

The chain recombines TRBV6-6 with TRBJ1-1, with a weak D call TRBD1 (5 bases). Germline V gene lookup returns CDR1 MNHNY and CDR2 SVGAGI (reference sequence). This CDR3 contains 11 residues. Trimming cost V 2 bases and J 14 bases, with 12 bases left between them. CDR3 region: CASSYAGQGFF. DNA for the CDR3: TGTGCCAGCAGTTACGCAGGGCAAGGGTTCTTT.

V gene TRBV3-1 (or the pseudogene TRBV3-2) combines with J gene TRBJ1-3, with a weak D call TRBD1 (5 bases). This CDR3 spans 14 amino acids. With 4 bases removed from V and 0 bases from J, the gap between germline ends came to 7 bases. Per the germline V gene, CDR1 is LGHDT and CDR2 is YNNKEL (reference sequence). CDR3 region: CASSPGLSGNTIYF. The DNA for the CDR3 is TGTGCCAGCAGCCCGGGACTCTCTGGAAACACCATATATTTT.

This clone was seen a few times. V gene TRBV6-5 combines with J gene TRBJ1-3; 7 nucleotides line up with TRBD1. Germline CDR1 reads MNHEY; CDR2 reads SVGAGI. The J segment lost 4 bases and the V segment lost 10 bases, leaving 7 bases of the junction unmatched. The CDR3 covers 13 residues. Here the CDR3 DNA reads TGTGCCACCGCGACAGGGATCGGAAACACCATATATTTT. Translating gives CATATGIGNTIYF.

The CDR3 is CATGDTGGGEKLFF. CDR3 sequence (DNA): TGTGCCACCGGAGACACAGGGGGAGGTGAAAAACTGTTTTTT. This chain uses TRBV2 with TRBJ1-4; 8 bases fit TRBD1. Unmatched junction bases numbered 11, after V lost 10 bases and J lost 7 bases. Germline V gene sequence: CDR1 SNHLY, CDR2 FYNNEI. This CDR3 has 14 amino acids.

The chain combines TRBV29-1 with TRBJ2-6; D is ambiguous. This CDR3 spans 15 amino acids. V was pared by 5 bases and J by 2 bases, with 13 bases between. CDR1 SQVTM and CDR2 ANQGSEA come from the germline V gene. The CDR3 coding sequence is TGCAGCGTTTATCCTCCTGGGGCTGGGGCCAACGTCCTGACTTTC. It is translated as CSVYPPGAGANVLTF.

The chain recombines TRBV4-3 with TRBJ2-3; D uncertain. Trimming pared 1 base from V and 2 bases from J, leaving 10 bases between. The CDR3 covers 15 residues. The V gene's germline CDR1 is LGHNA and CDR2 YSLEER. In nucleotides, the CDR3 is TGCGCCAGCAGCCAAGCTAGGAGATACACAGATACGCAGTATTTT. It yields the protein CASSQARRYTDTQYF.

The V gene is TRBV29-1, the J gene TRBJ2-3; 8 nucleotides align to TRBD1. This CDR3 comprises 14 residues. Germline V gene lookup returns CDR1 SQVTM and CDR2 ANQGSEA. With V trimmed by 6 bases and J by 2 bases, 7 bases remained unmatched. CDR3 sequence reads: CSVRDRWPTDTQYF. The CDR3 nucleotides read TGCAGCGTCCGGGACAGGTGGCCCACAGATACGCAGTATTTT.

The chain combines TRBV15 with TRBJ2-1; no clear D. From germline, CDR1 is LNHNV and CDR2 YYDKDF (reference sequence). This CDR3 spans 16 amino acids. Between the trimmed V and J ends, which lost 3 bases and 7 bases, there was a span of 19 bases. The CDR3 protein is CATSSLPKGSVNEQFF. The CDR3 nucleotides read TGTGCCACCAGCAGCCTTCCTAAGGGCTCCGTGAATGAGCAGTTCTTC.

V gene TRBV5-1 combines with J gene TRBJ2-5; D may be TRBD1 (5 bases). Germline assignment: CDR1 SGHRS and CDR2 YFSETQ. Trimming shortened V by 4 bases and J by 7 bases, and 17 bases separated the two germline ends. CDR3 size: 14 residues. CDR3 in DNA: TGCGCCAGCAGCGCTTTTATGAGCCAGGGGACCCAGTACTTC. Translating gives CASSAFMSQGTQYF.

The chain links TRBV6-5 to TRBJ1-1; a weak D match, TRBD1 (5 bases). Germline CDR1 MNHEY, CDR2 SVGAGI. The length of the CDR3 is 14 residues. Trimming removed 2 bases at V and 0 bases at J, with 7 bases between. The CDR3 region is CASSYGAMNTEAFF. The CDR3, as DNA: TGTGCCAGCAGTTACGGGGCGATGAACACTGAAGCTTTCTTT.

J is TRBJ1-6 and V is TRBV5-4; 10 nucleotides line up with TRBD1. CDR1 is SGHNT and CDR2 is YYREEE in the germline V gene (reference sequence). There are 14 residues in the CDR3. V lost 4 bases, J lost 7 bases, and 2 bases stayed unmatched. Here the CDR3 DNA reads TGTGCCAGCAGCACGGACAGGGGGAATTCACCCCTCCACTTT. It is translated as CASSTDRGNSPLHF.

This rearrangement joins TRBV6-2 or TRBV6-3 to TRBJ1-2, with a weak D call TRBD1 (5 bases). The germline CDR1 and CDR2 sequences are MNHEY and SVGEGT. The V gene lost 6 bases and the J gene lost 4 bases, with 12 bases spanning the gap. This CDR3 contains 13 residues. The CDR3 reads CASSDSSLYGYTF. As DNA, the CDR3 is TGTGCCAGCAGCGACAGTTCCCTCTATGGCTACACCTTC.

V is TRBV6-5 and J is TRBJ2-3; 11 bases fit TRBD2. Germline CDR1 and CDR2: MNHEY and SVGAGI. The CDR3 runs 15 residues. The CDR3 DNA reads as TGTGCTAACTCACCGGGACTAGCGGGCACAGATACGCAGTATTTT. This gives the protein CANSPGLAGTDTQYF.